The 26 T cell receptor beta chains in this list originate from one sample, sequenced in a study of T-cell reconstitution after alpha-beta-depleted transplantation in children. For TCRbeta, the library was prepared with unique molecular identifiers. TCRdb re-analysed the PCR reads in MiXCR, keeping a single row per CDR3 protein. The top ten clones hold around 5.1% of a sample with a few hundred thousand distinct CDR3 sequences, 9.7% of them seen once. This specimen consisted of PBMCs from the stem cell graft donor, obtained from the stem cell graft. The receptors here all came from a human donor who donated a stem cell graft to a child with SCID.

This clonotype showed up many times. The CDR3 protein is CASSVRAGQGRSEQFF. The CDR3 nucleotides are TGTGCCAGCAGCGTTAGGGCTGGACAGGGCAGGAGTGAGCAGTTCTTC. V gene TRBV7-8 combines with J gene TRBJ2-1; 8 bases match TRBD1. This CDR3 is 16 amino acids long. Per the germline V gene, CDR1 is SGHVS and CDR2 is FQNEAQ. The ends lost 5 bases at V and 9 bases at J; junction bases unmatched: 15. Complete variable domain (other parts from reference TRBV7-8 and TRBJ2-1): GAGVSQSPRYKVAKRGQDVALRCDPISGHVSLFWYQQALGQGPEFLTYFQNEAQLDKSGLPSDRFFAERPEGSVSTLKIQRTQQEDSAVYLCASSVRAGQGRSEQFFGPGTRLTVL.

Comments on this clonotype: Just one base apart from a much larger clone, this may be a read error. In DNA, the CDR3 is TGCGCCAGCAGCTTTTATCTCTCGGGGAACCCAGATAGGCAGTATTTT. Residues: CASSFYLSGNPDRQYF. The rearrangement links TRBV5-1 to TRBJ2-3; D is perhaps TRBD2 (5 bases). The CDR3 extends over 16 amino acids. Germline CDR1 reads SGHRS; CDR2 reads YFSETQ.

This clonotype was recorded many times. V usage is TRBV24-1 and J usage is TRBJ2-1; 7 positions agree with TRBD2. Losses at the gene ends were 7 bases for V and 0 bases for J; bases not matched to a gene: 5. The germline gives CDR1 KGHDR, CDR2 SFDVKD. This CDR3 has 15 amino acids. CDR3 sequence reads: CATSASGSSYNEQFF. The CDR3 region has the DNA TGTGCCACCAGCGCTAGCGGTAGCTCCTACAATGAGCAGTTCTTC.

Many counts were recorded for this clonotype. The chain is built from TRBV4-3 and TRBJ1-2; a weak D match, TRBD1 (6 bases). The CDR3 has 15 amino acids. Per the germline V gene, CDR1 is LGHNA and CDR2 is YSLEER. Trimming left V 4 bases short and J 7 bases short, with 19 bases between. In DNA, the CDR3 is TGCGCCAGCAGCCCCCAAAAGGGGGGAGGCGGTGGCTACACCTTC. Protein: CASSPQKGGGGGYTF.

The chain uses TRBV11-2 and TRBJ2-2, with D perhaps TRBD2 (5 bases). This CDR3 comprises 14 residues. CDR1 SGHAT and CDR2 FQNNGV come from the germline V gene. The V end lost 1 base, the J end lost 5 bases, and 8 bases lay between the germline ends. The CDR3 region has the DNA TGTGCCAGCAGCTTAGTAACGGGGACCGGGGAGCTGTTTTTT. This encodes CASSLVTGTGELFF.

This clonotype was seen ten or more times. The rearrangement joins TRBV19 to TRBJ1-1; TRBD1 might be the D (6 bases). Germline loops: CDR1 LNHDA, CDR2 SQIVND (reference sequence). V gave up 3 bases and J gave up 6 bases, with 14 bases separating them. CDR3 size: 14 residues. The CDR3 is CASSIGQGTAEAFF. For the CDR3, the DNA is TGTGCCAGTAGTATCGGGCAGGGGACGGCTGAAGCTTTCTTT.

In this sample, this clonotype turned up once. The rearrangement uses TRBV4-2 and TRBJ1-2, with D possibly TRBD1 on 5 matching bases. The CDR3 runs 14 residues. The V and J ends lost 0 bases and 6 bases respectively, with 11 bases between them. Germline V gene data show CDR1 as LGHNA and CDR2 as YNFKEQ. CDR3 nucleotides: TGTGCCAGCAGCCAAGAGGGGCAGGGAAATGGCTACACCTTC. Its protein is CASSQEGQGNGYTF.

This clonotype occurred many times. CDR3 coding DNA: TGCAGTGCTAGACCCCCGTTCGGTGAGCAGTTCTTC. It encodes CSARPPFGEQFF. The chain is built from TRBV20-1 and TRBJ2-1; D is undetermined. From germline, CDR1 is DFQATT and CDR2 SNEGSKA (reference sequence). There are 12 residues in the CDR3. With 2 bases removed from V and 9 bases from J, the gap between germline ends came to 11 bases.

This clonotype was recorded at least ten times. The chain carries TRBV10-3 and TRBJ2-3; 10 bases align to TRBD2. V shed 7 bases and J 5 bases; nucleotides not matched to a gene: 9. There are 15 residues in the CDR3. Germline-derived CDR1 and CDR2 are ENHRY and SYGVKD. The CDR3 is CAITASGGQRDTQYF. The CDR3 DNA sequence: TGTGCCATCACGGCTAGCGGGGGCCAGAGAGATACGCAGTATTTT.

In its sample, this clonotype was seen many times. The chain employs TRBV5-1 and TRBJ2-2; D is perhaps TRBD2 (5 bases). Trimming left V 0 bases short and J 7 bases short, with 13 bases between. Germline V lookup: CDR1 SGHRS, CDR2 YFSETQ. The CDR3 is 15 residues long. The CDR3 spells CASSLGGSGNGELFF. DNA of the CDR3: TGCGCCAGCAGCTTGGGTGGTTCCGGGAACGGGGAGCTGTTTTTT.

The rearrangement joins TRBV2 to TRBJ1-6; D is unresolved. Germline loops: CDR1 SNHLY, CDR2 FYNNEI. With 4 bases removed from V and 10 bases from J, the gap between germline ends came to 8 bases. There are 12 residues in the CDR3. This chain's CDR3 is CASSAVGSPLHF. The CDR3 nucleotides are TGTGCCAGCAGTGCGGTAGGGTCACCCCTCCACTTT.

There are many counts of this clonotype. This chain uses TRBV20-1 with TRBJ2-2; tentative D call: TRBD1 (7 bases). The CDR3 runs to 14 residues. The ends were cut back, 0 bases at V and 7 bases at J, with 12 bases in the middle. CDR1 is DFQATT, CDR2 SNEGSKA, per germline (reference sequence). The CDR3 spells CSARDSGGYGELFF. CDR3 sequence (DNA): TGCAGTGCTAGAGATTCAGGGGGGTACGGGGAGCTGTTTTTT.

This clonotype was observed at least ten times. The chain is built from TRBV5-7 and TRBJ2-4, with 7 bases matching TRBD1. TRBV5-7 is an open reading frame, and its role is uncertain. The J segment lost 7 bases and the V segment lost 7 bases, leaving 20 bases of the junction unmatched. CDR3 length: 17 amino acids. The CDR3 bases are TGTGCCAGCTCCCTTATTTGGGTGACAGGGCCGGGGAACATTCAGTACTTC. Its protein product is CASSLIWVTGPGNIQYF.

The table lists this clonotype with many counts. The rearrangement links TRBV6-2 or TRBV6-3 to TRBJ2-5; D gene ambiguous. This CDR3 contains 11 residues. The V and J ends lost 5 bases and 4 bases respectively, with 5 bases between them. Germline assignment: CDR1 MNHEY and CDR2 SVGEGT. This chain's CDR3 is CASSRIETQYF. Written as DNA, the CDR3 is TGTGCCAGCAGTCGGATAGAGACCCAGTACTTC.

This clonotype has a count of ten or more. The V call is TRBV12-3 or TRBV12-4, the J call TRBJ1-1; 8 bases match TRBD1. This CDR3 has 14 residues. The trim removed 1 base at V and 6 bases at J, leaving 4 bases unmatched. CDR3 residues: CASSLVQGVPEAFF. In nucleotides, the CDR3 is TGTGCCAGCAGTTTAGTACAGGGGGTGCCTGAAGCTTTCTTT.

This clonotype was observed many times. CDR3 residues: CASSLSLAGVTTDTQYF. CDR3 coding DNA: TGTGCCAGCAGTTTATCCCTAGCGGGGGTCACGACAGATACGCAGTATTTT. This chain joins TRBV27 and TRBJ2-3, with 10 bases aligning to TRBD2. Germline V CDR1 and CDR2: MNHEY, SMNVEV (reference sequence). Losses at the gene ends were 0 bases for V and 3 bases for J; bases not matched to a gene: 6. The CDR3 consists of 17 residues.

The sample holds many counts of this clonotype. This chain uses TRBV7-2 with TRBJ2-3; D perhaps matches TRBD2 (6 bases). Trimming cost V 3 bases and J 4 bases, with 11 bases left between them. In germline, CDR1 is SGHTA, CDR2 FQGNSA. This CDR3 is built from 14 residues. CDR3 DNA sequence: TGTGCCAGCAGCTTCGCGGGGCCATCAGATACGCAGTATTTT. It yields the protein CASSFAGPSDTQYF.

In its sample, this clonotype was seen many times. CDR3 bases: TGCGCCAGCAAACCGACAGGGGGAGTATACGAGCAGTACTTC. Translated: CASKPTGGVYEQYF. The V gene is TRBV4-1, the J gene TRBJ2-7; 9 bases are shared with TRBD1. This CDR3 is 14 amino acids long. Germline V CDR1 and CDR2: MGHRA, YSYEKL. The V and J ends lost 7 bases and 4 bases, in that order; junction bases with no gene match: 8.

The table lists this clonotype with many counts. The gene calls are TRBV5-1 and TRBJ2-5, with D perhaps TRBD1 or TRBD2 (5 bases each). The ends were cut back, 0 bases at V and 5 bases at J, with 14 bases in the middle. The CDR3 runs 15 residues. Germline V lookup: CDR1 SGHRS, CDR2 YFSETQ. CDR3 nucleotide sequence: TGCGCCAGCAGCTTGGGTTGGGGGAGCTCGGAGACCCAGTACTTC. Residues: CASSLGWGSSETQYF.

This clonotype was seen repeatedly, ten times or more. The rearrangement uses TRBV27 and TRBJ2-5, with D perhaps TRBD2 (6 bases). The V gene lost 3 bases and the J gene lost 1 base, with 15 bases spanning the gap. This CDR3 is built from 16 residues. Per germline, CDR1 MNHEY and CDR2 SMNVEV (reference sequence). The CDR3 DNA reads as TGTGCCAGCAGTTTGGGCGGGGCCCTACCCCAAGAGACCCAGTACTTC. The encoded protein is CASSLGGALPQETQYF.

This clonotype was observed many times. The J gene is TRBJ1-5, the V gene TRBV5-1; the D gene is possibly TRBD1 (5 bases). This CDR3 contains 14 residues. Germline CDR1 and CDR2: SGHRS and YFSETQ. The V and J ends lost 0 bases and 1 base respectively, with 5 bases between them. CDR3 sequence (DNA): TGCGCCAGCAGCTTGGCAGGGAGCAATCAGCCCCAGCATTTT. Amino acids: CASSLAGSNQPQHF.

Notes on this clonotype: A much larger clone is a single base away; this may be a read error. J is TRBJ1-5 and V is TRBV28; no definite D call. CDR1 and CDR2 from the germline V gene are MDHEN and SYDVKM. There are 13 residues in the CDR3. In DNA form, the CDR3 reads TGTGCCGCGGTGGGCTATAGCAATCAGCCCCAGCCTTTT. It specifies CAAVGYSNQPQPF. Full variable domain (missing parts from reference TRBV28 and TRBJ1-5): DVKVTQSSRYLVKRTGEKVFLECVQDMDHENMFWYRQDPGLGLRLIYFSYDVKMKEKGDIPEGYSVSREKKERFSLILESASTNQTSMYLCAAVGYSNQPQPFGDGTRLSIL.

The table lists this clonotype with many counts. V usage is TRBV28 and J usage is TRBJ1-5; D remains ambiguous. Trimming shortened V by 10 bases and J by 0 bases, and 19 bases separated the two germline ends. Germline loops: CDR1 MDHEN, CDR2 SYDVKM. This CDR3 contains 16 residues. The CDR3 DNA sequence: TGTGCCACCCCCCTCAGAGCCGTTTATAGCAATCAGCCCCAGCATTTT. This encodes CATPLRAVYSNQPQHF.

This clonotype was seen ten or more times. The chain couples TRBV5-1 to TRBJ2-7; D unresolved. The CDR3 loop spans 14 amino acids. Germline V gene data show CDR1 as SGHRS and CDR2 as YFSETQ. Trimming shortened V by 0 bases and J by 6 bases, and 13 bases separated the two germline ends. The CDR3 protein is CASSLAELRGEQYF. The CDR3 DNA is TGCGCCAGCAGCTTGGCCGAGCTGAGAGGCGAGCAGTACTTC.

In its sample, this clonotype was seen many times. For the CDR3, the DNA is TGTGCCAGCAGCCAAAGTAATGAAAAACTGTTTTTT. Translation gives CASSQSNEKLFF. The rearrangement links TRBV3-1 to TRBJ1-4; D call uncertain. Germline CDR1 reads LGHDT; CDR2 reads YNNKEL (reference sequence). The CDR3 covers 12 residues. Trimming left V 2 bases short and J 4 bases short, with 2 bases between.

This clonotype is a singleton in its sample. The rearrangement links TRBV7-9 to TRBJ2-1, with a tentative D call TRBD2 (5 bases). Germline CDR1 and CDR2: SEHNR and FQNEAQ (reference sequence). This CDR3 is built from 13 residues. The V end was cut by 8 bases, the J end by 3 bases, with 11 bases between. The DNA for the CDR3 is TGTGCCAGCGAACTAGGATACTACAATGAGCAGTTCTTC. It encodes CASELGYYNEQFF.